This passage covers 26 T cell receptor beta chains from one sample sequenced in a study of response to subunit inactivated influenza vaccine. A single record per CDR3 protein comes from TCRdb applying MiXCR to the RT-PCR reads. The sample carries 550,000 to 800,000 distinct CDR3 sequences, roughly 13% recorded once. This specimen was PBMCs from blood, taken 14 to 15 days before vaccination. The source of these receptors is a man aged 50-59 years who received an inactivated influenza vaccine.

This clonotype was picked up a small number of times. The rearrangement links TRBV6-5 to TRBJ2-3, with 9 bases aligning to TRBD1. This CDR3 spans 15 amino acids. V trimming: 2 bases; J trimming: 2 bases; junction bases outside the gene matches: 2. Germline CDR1 is MNHEY and CDR2 is SVGAGI. The CDR3 loop is CASSYDRGSTDTQYF. The CDR3 coding sequence is TGTGCCAGCAGTTACGACAGGGGGTCCACAGATACGCAGTATTTT.

The chain recombines TRBV7-8 with TRBJ2-4; D gene ambiguous. The CDR3 is 16 amino acids. The germline gives CDR1 SGHVS, CDR2 FQNEAQ. With 5 bases removed from V and 1 base from J, the gap between germline ends came to 15 bases. The CDR3: CASSQNRLWAKNIQYF. Written as DNA, the CDR3 is TGTGCCAGCAGCCAAAACAGACTTTGGGCCAAAAACATTCAGTACTTC.

The genes are TRBV6-1 and TRBJ1-2, with 7 bases that match TRBD1. J lost 4 bases, V lost 7 bases, and 15 bases had no gene match. Germline CDR1 reads MNHNS; CDR2 reads SASEGT. CDR3 length: 16 amino acids. CDR3 nucleotide sequence: TGTGCCAGCACGATCCGACTCATAACAGGGGCCTATGGCTACACCTTC. Its translation is CASTIRLITGAYGYTF.

The chain joins TRBV2 to TRBJ2-1; D call uncertain. V lost 2 bases, J lost 4 bases, and 18 bases lay in between. The CDR3 has 17 residues. Germline V gene sequence: CDR1 SNHLY, CDR2 FYNNEI. CDR3 region: CASSEILRLEAYNEQFF. DNA for the CDR3: TGTGCCAGCAGTGAAATCCTCCGACTTGAGGCTTACAATGAGCAGTTCTTC.

The chain recombines TRBV28 with TRBJ2-5; D is unresolved. This CDR3 has 15 amino acids. Germline assignment: CDR1 MDHEN and CDR2 SYDVKM. V lost 10 bases and J lost 4, with 22 bases in between. Here the CDR3 reads CATRRLTPELETQYF. Here the CDR3 DNA reads TGTGCCACCCGTCGGTTAACCCCGGAGTTAGAGACCCAGTACTTC. Full variable domain (remainder filled in from reference TRBV28 and TRBJ2-5): DVKVTQSSRYLVKRTGEKVFLECVQDMDHENMFWYRQDPGLGLRLIYFSYDVKMKEKGDIPEGYSVSREKKERFSLILESASTNQTSMYLCATRRLTPELETQYFGPGTRLLVL.

The genes are TRBV5-6 and TRBJ1-3, with D unclear. Trimming left V 5 bases short and J 0 bases short, with 9 bases between. From germline, CDR1 is SGHDT and CDR2 YYEEEE. The length of the CDR3 is 14 residues. The DNA of the CDR3 is TGTGCCAGCAGTACCGGTAACTCTGGAAACACCATATATTTT. Its protein product is CASSTGNSGNTIYF.

This clonotype occurred many times. This sequence joins TRBV5-1 and TRBJ1-1; no clear D gene. The CDR3 contains 15 residues. Germline V gene lookup returns CDR1 SGHRS and CDR2 YFSETQ. V lost 4 bases and J lost 1, with 14 bases in between. The CDR3, as DNA: TGCGCCAGCAGCCCCGGGAGTTTCGGGAACACTGAAGCTTTCTTT. This translates into CASSPGSFGNTEAFF.

This clonotype has only a few counts. The V gene is TRBV7-9, the J gene TRBJ2-1; 11 bases align to TRBD2. The CDR3 has 15 amino acids. J lost 7 bases, V lost 5 bases, and 7 bases had no gene match. CDR1 SEHNR and CDR2 FQNEAQ come from the germline V gene (reference sequence). The chain's CDR3 is CASSISGRVRNEQFF. CDR3 bases: TGTGCCAGCAGCATTAGCGGGAGGGTGAGAAATGAGCAGTTCTTC. Looking up the rest from reference TRBV7-9 and TRBJ2-1 gives the full variable domain: DTGVSQNPRHKITKRGQNVTFRCDPISEHNRLYWYRQTLGQGPEFLTYFQNEAQLEKSRLLSDRFSAERPKGSFSTLEIQRTEQGDSAMYLCASSISGRVRNEQFFGPGTRLTVL.

This clonotype was seen a handful of times. The chain has TRBV6-1 and TRBJ2-5; TRBD2 matches 15 bases. CDR3 size: 18 residues. The V gene end was trimmed by 5 bases and the J gene end by 5 bases; junction bases not matched to a gene: 12. Germline CDR1 MNHNS, CDR2 SASEGT. DNA for the CDR3: TGTGCCAGCAGTAATCCTAGGACTAGCGGGAGGGCAAGGGAGACCCAGTACTTC. Protein product: CASSNPRTSGRARETQYF.

In its sample, this clonotype was seen a few times. This rearrangement joins TRBV4-3 to TRBJ1-2; 7 bases match TRBD1. Germline loops: CDR1 LGHNA, CDR2 YSLEER. The CDR3 extends over 16 amino acids. V was clipped by 0 bases and J by 6 bases; unmatched bases: 10. CDR3 sequence reads: CASSQDRQGGSHGYTF. The CDR3 DNA reads as TGCGCCAGCAGCCAAGATAGACAGGGAGGAAGTCATGGCTACACCTTC.

The chain couples TRBV5-5 to TRBJ2-5; tentatively, D is TRBD2 (6 bases). V dropped 4 bases and J dropped 5 bases, with 12 bases sitting between them. Germline V gene sequence: CDR1 SGHKS, CDR2 YYEKEE (reference sequence). This CDR3 has 13 amino acids. The CDR3: CASSTGGRETQYF. CDR3 bases: TGTGCCAGCAGCACCGGAGGGCGGGAGACCCAGTACTTC.

This clonotype was counted only a few times. The chain recombines TRBV12-3 or TRBV12-4 with TRBJ1-1; TRBD1 might be the D (5 bases). The CDR3 has 14 amino acids. The V end was cut by 6 bases, the J end by 4 bases, with 15 bases between. CDR3 DNA sequence: TGTGCCAGCAGGGGGGTGACGGGGGTCACTGAAGCTTTCTTT. Its protein is CASRGVTGVTEAFF.

This clonotype was observed at least ten times. This chain connects TRBV11-2 to TRBJ2-3; TRBD2 might be the D (6 bases). CDR3 size: 19 residues. Trimming took off 4 bases at V and 2 bases at J, with 25 bases between the two ends. The germline CDR1 and CDR2 sequences are SGHAT and FQNNGV. CDR3 amino acids: CASSSLSWNSGGDTDTQYF. The DNA of the CDR3 is TGTGCCAGCAGCTCCCTCAGTTGGAATAGCGGAGGGGACACAGATACGCAGTATTTT.

This clonotype was counted between two and nine times. The chain employs TRBV15 and TRBJ2-1; 11 bases agree with TRBD2. V lost 7 bases, J lost 1 base, and 6 bases stayed unmatched. This CDR3 region has 16 residues. Germline CDR1 LNHNV, CDR2 YYDKDF (reference sequence). CDR3 sequence: CATKDPSGRSYNEQFF. CDR3 coding DNA: TGTGCCACCAAAGACCCTAGCGGGAGGTCCTACAATGAGCAGTTCTTC.

The chain has TRBV6-1 and TRBJ2-7, with 7 nucleotides matching TRBD1. The CDR3 has 14 residues. V shed 6 bases and J 4 bases; nucleotides not matched to a gene: 9. The germline gives CDR1 MNHNS, CDR2 SASEGT. CDR3 DNA: TGTGCCAGCAGGAACCCGGGACAGTCATACGAGCAGTACTTC. The encoded protein is CASRNPGQSYEQYF.

The gene calls are TRBV28 and TRBJ1-2, with unresolved D. V was shortened by 8 bases and J by 1 base, with 11 bases between the two germline ends. The CDR3 totals 13 residues. Germline CDR1 and CDR2: MDHEN and SYDVKM. The CDR3 nucleotides read TGTGCCAGCCGCCTGCCAAATAACTATGGCTACACCTTC. Translated, it gives CASRLPNNYGYTF.

V usage is TRBV7-9 and J usage is TRBJ2-7, with 8 bases matching TRBD1. CDR1 is SEHNR and CDR2 is FQNEAQ in the germline V gene (reference sequence). This CDR3 has 17 residues. With V trimmed by 2 bases and J by 3 bases, 12 bases remained unmatched. The CDR3 protein is CASSLFSRSGGDYEQYF. CDR3 in DNA: TGTGCCAGCAGCTTATTTAGTAGGTCAGGGGGCGACTACGAGCAGTACTTC.

The CDR3 DNA sequence: TGTGCCATCAGCCCCGGGCCCCTCTGCTGCGCGCAGCACTTC. Its protein is CAISPGPLCCAQHF. V gene TRBV21-1 combines with J gene TRBJ2-7; the table's TRBD1 call for D was not verified on the DNA. TRBV21-1 is a listed pseudogene. The CDR3 extends over 14 amino acids.

The genes are TRBV3-1 and TRBJ2-2, with D perhaps TRBD2 (6 bases). The CDR3 loop spans 15 amino acids. Trimming shortened V by 7 bases and J by 0 bases, and 12 bases separated the two germline ends. The germline V gene has CDR1 LGHDT and CDR2 YNNKEL (reference sequence). CDR3 in amino acids: CASTQAGTNTGELFF. CDR3 sequence (DNA): TGTGCCAGCACCCAGGCGGGGACGAACACCGGGGAGCTGTTTTTT.

The gene calls are TRBV5-4 and TRBJ2-7; the D gene is possibly TRBD1 (6 bases). The CDR3 runs to 15 residues. Trimming removed 4 bases at V and 2 bases at J, with 16 bases between. Germline CDR1 reads SGHNT; CDR2 reads YYREEE (reference sequence). The CDR3 is CASSTGQRNPYEQYF. The CDR3 coding sequence is TGTGCCAGCAGCACTGGACAGAGGAATCCCTACGAGCAGTACTTC.

The sample holds many counts of this clonotype. V usage is TRBV7-2 and J usage is TRBJ1-3; D is possibly TRBD1 (6 bases). The CDR3 spans 14 residues. The V gene's germline CDR1 is SGHTA and CDR2 FQGNSA. The V end was cut by 3 bases, the J end by 4 bases, with 10 bases between. The CDR3 sequence is CASSFGGTGNTIYF. In nucleotides, the CDR3 is TGTGCCAGCAGCTTCGGGGGGACAGGAAACACCATATATTTT.

Many counts were recorded for this clonotype. The rearrangement links TRBV19 to TRBJ1-5; D unresolved. CDR3 length: 13 residues. CDR1 is LNHDA and CDR2 is SQIVND in the germline V gene (reference sequence). Deletions cut 9 bases from V and 0 bases from J, with 9 bases between. The CDR3 DNA reads as TGTGCCAGCAGCAGAAATAGCAATCAGCCCCAGCATTTT. It codes for CASSRNSNQPQHF.

This clonotype was recorded a few times. The genes are TRBV21-1 and TRBJ2-3; no DNA check was done on the table's D call, TRBD1. TRBV21-1 is annotated as a pseudogene. This CDR3 is 16 amino acids long. CDR3 sequence: CASSKAGGRPTDTQYF. CDR3 nucleotides: TGTGCCAGCAGCAAAGCGGGGGGCCGGCCCACAGATACGCAGTATTTT.

V usage is TRBV9 and J usage is TRBJ2-1, with TRBD2 matching 9 bases. V was clipped by 0 bases and J by 9 bases; unmatched bases: 4. There are 14 residues in the CDR3. Germline-derived CDR1 and CDR2 are SGDLS and YYNGEE. CDR3 sequence: CASSVVSGSGEQFF. Written as DNA, the CDR3 is TGTGCCAGCAGCGTAGTTAGCGGGAGCGGTGAGCAGTTCTTC.

This clonotype was found a few times. Here the CDR3 reads CASSSKQGLGDTQYF. The CDR3 region has the DNA TGTGCCAGCAGCTCGAAACAGGGGCTGGGAGATACGCAGTATTTT. The chain is built from TRBV5-6 and TRBJ2-3; 7 nucleotides line up with TRBD1. This CDR3 comprises 15 residues. Trimming took 3 bases from V and 5 from J; bases not matched to a gene: 9. Germline CDR1 SGHDT, CDR2 YYEEEE.

This clonotype was found many times. The chain combines TRBV7-9 with TRBJ2-1; 8 bases map to TRBD2. This CDR3 comprises 15 residues. J was trimmed by 0 bases and V by 10 bases; bases with no gene match: 8. The V gene's germline CDR1 is SEHNR and CDR2 FQNEAQ (reference sequence). The DNA for the CDR3 is TGTGCCACACATAGCGGGGAAACCTCCTACAATGAGCAGTTCTTC. Translated, it gives CATHSGETSYNEQFF.